These 20 T cell receptor beta chains originate from one sample sequenced in a study of blood T cell repertoires in COVID-19. Sequencing used immunoSEQ multiplex PCR; TCRdb keeps in-frame clones, though not all of them. The sample includes around 330,000 clones, roughly nine tenths of them seen just once. Sequenced material: PBMCs or T cells enriched from blood (not recorded which). Receptors originate from a man aged 55 to 70 who had recovered from COVID-19.

In regard to this clone: This CDR3 is also generated by other DNA sequences in the sample. The V and J genes are TRBV5-4 and TRBJ2-7, with 7 bases aligning to TRBD1. After removal of 5 bases from V and 3 bases from J, the junction contained 2 bases not matched to a gene. The CDR3 extends over 12 amino acids. Per germline, CDR1 SGHNT and CDR2 YYREEE (reference sequence). CDR3 nucleotides: TGTGCCAGCAGTAGGGACAGCTACGAGCAGTACTTC. Protein product: CASSRDSYEQYF.

This clone showed up just once. The chain combines TRBV5-5 with TRBJ1-5; no clear D gene. V lost 0 bases, J lost 5 bases, and 9 bases lay in between. There are 14 residues in the CDR3. The V gene's germline CDR1 is SGHKS and CDR2 YYEKEE (reference sequence). DNA for the CDR3: TGTGCCAGCAGCTTGGGAGGTCGTGATCAGCCCCAGCATTTT. It yields the protein CASSLGGRDQPQHF.

This chain connects TRBV4-1 to TRBJ1-2; 9 nucleotides agree with TRBD1. CDR3 length: 17 amino acids. Per germline, CDR1 MGHRA and CDR2 YSYEKL. Germline trimming cut 0 bases from V and 4 bases from J; bases unmatched to any gene: 9. The CDR3 nucleotides read TGCGCCAGCAGCCAAGACTTAACAGGGGGCTTCGGCTATGGCTACACCTTC. It codes for CASSQDLTGGFGYGYTF.

The V and J genes are TRBV7-3 and TRBJ2-6; TRBD1 matches at 9 bases. Germline-derived CDR1 and CDR2 are SGHTA and FQGTGA. The CDR3 loop spans 18 amino acids. V lost 4 bases and J lost 1; bases outside the gene matches: 8. The CDR3 here is CASSSQGAVGSGANVLTF. CDR3 nucleotides: TGTGCCAGCAGCTCACAGGGGGCAGTCGGGTCTGGGGCCAACGTCCTGACTTTC.

In this sample, this clone turned up once. The rearrangement links TRBV19 to TRBJ1-1; 9 nucleotides line up with TRBD1. Trimming removed 8 bases from V and 4 bases from J; junction bases left unmatched: 5. Germline CDR1 LNHDA, CDR2 SQIVND (reference sequence). The CDR3 is 13 residues long. The CDR3 region has the DNA TGTGCCAGTGGGACAGGGTCGAGCACTGAAGCTTTCTTT. This sequence encodes CASGTGSSTEAFF. Based on the CDR3 plus reference TRBV19 and TRBJ1-1, the full variable domain is DGGITQSPKYLFRKEGQNVTLSCEQNLNHDAMYWYRQDPGQGLRLIYYSQIVNDFQKGDIAEGYSVSREKKESFPLTVTSAQKNPTAFYLCASGTGSSTEAFFGQGTRLTVV.

The rearrangement uses TRBV2 and TRBJ1-5, with D possibly matching TRBD1 (5 bases). The CDR3 is made up of 15 amino acids. Germline V gives CDR1 SNHLY, CDR2 FYNNEI. V was cut by 2 bases and J by 7 bases, with 15 bases left in between. The CDR3 DNA follows: TGTGCCAGCAGTGAAAGAAACAGGCAAGGCCAGCCCCAGCATTTT. Translating it yields CASSERNRQGQPQHF.

V gene TRBV20-1 combines with J gene TRBJ1-5; possible D gene TRBD1, 6 bases. The CDR3 extends over 15 amino acids. The V and J ends lost 3 bases and 0 bases respectively, with 12 bases between them. The V gene's germline CDR1 is DFQATT and CDR2 SNEGSKA (reference sequence). CDR3 nucleotide sequence: TGCAGTGCTAGTGGGACACTAATTAGCAATCAGCCCCAGCATTTT. It yields the protein CSASGTLISNQPQHF.

The chain recombines TRBV7-6 with TRBJ2-5; TRBD1 matches 10 bases. Germline lookup yields CDR1 SGHVS and CDR2 FNYEAQ. The CDR3 spans 17 residues. V gave up 1 base and J gave up 5 bases; unmatched junction bases: 10. This CDR3 reads CASSLGARGQGSETQYF. As DNA, the CDR3 is TGTGCCAGCAGCTTAGGTGCCAGGGGACAGGGGTCCGAGACCCAGTACTTC.

J is TRBJ1-1 and V is TRBV5-6; the D is unclear. The V gene's germline CDR1 is SGHDT and CDR2 YYEEEE. The CDR3 consists of 14 residues. Deletions cut 3 bases from V and 0 bases from J, with 9 bases between. CDR3 protein: CASSSGSVNTEAFF. The CDR3 DNA sequence: TGTGCCAGCAGCTCCGGTTCGGTGAACACTGAAGCTTTCTTT.

The gene calls are TRBV7-9 and TRBJ2-3, with TRBD1 identical over 10 bases. Germline loops: CDR1 SEHNR, CDR2 FQNEAQ (reference sequence). The ends lost 4 bases at V and 1 base at J; junction bases unmatched: 14. This CDR3 comprises 19 residues. The CDR3 coding sequence is TGTGCCAGCAGCTCGACAGGGGGCACAGGAGCCGGACGCACAGATACGCAGTATTTT. Encoded protein: CASSSTGGTGAGRTDTQYF.

This chain connects TRBV4-1 to TRBJ1-2; 10 nucleotides align to TRBD1. CDR1 and CDR2 from the germline V gene are MGHRA and YSYEKL. This CDR3 comprises 15 residues. V gave up 4 bases and J gave up 8 bases; unmatched junction bases: 10. The CDR3 DNA follows: TGCGCCAGCAGCCTTCCCGGGACAGGGGTTGTCGGCTACACCTTC. The encoded protein is CASSLPGTGVVGYTF.

CDR3 loop: CASSFPGQGPNTEAFF. DNA for the CDR3: TGTGCCAGCAGCTTTCCGGGACAGGGGCCAAACACTGAAGCTTTCTTT. This rearrangement joins TRBV5-6 to TRBJ1-1; 10 nucleotides align to TRBD1. Germline V lookup: CDR1 SGHDT, CDR2 YYEEEE. The CDR3 is made up of 16 amino acids. Trimming cost V 2 bases and J 2 bases; bases outside gene matches: 6.

This chain connects TRBV30 to TRBJ1-5, with 8 positions matching TRBD1. CDR3 size: 14 residues. The trim removed 0 bases at V and 6 bases at J, leaving 4 bases unmatched. Germline V lookup: CDR1 GTSNPN, CDR2 SVGIG (reference sequence). Here the CDR3 DNA reads TGTGCCTGGAGTGTAGAACAGGGGGTTCAGCCCCAGCATTTT. Translating it yields CAWSVEQGVQPQHF.

The CDR3 region has the DNA TGTGCCAGCAGCGTAGGACAGGGGGCTTCCTACGAGCAGTACTTC. This gives the protein CASSVGQGASYEQYF. The V call is TRBV9, the J call TRBJ2-7, with 10 bases that match TRBD1. V lost 0 bases to trimming and J lost 1 base; unmatched junction nucleotides: 1. This CDR3 is built from 15 residues. Germline loops: CDR1 SGDLS, CDR2 YYNGEE.

The V call is TRBV9, the J call TRBJ2-1; 10 bases are shared with TRBD2. The germline CDR1 and CDR2 sequences are SGDLS and YYNGEE. J was trimmed by 10 bases and V by 0 bases; bases with no gene match: 13. The CDR3 consists of 17 residues. CDR3 coding DNA: TGTGCCAGCAGCGTAGCGGTAGCGGGAGGCCTCCAAGGGGAGCAGTTCTTC. Encoded protein: CASSVAVAGGLQGEQFF.

The CDR3: CASSASGLKQTNEQFF. The CDR3 DNA reads TGTGCCAGCAGCGCCTCGGGACTGAAGCAAACAAATGAGCAGTTCTTC. The rearrangement joins TRBV7-3 to TRBJ2-1; the D gene is possibly TRBD2 (6 bases). The germline V and J ends were trimmed by 5 bases and 7 bases, with 21 bases remaining between them. CDR3 length: 16 residues. Germline CDR1 reads SGHTA; CDR2 reads FQGTGA.

This clone was found once. V gene TRBV6-1 combines with J gene TRBJ2-7; a possible D gene is TRBD2 (6 bases). V was pared by 2 bases and J by 4 bases, with 9 bases between. The germline V gene has CDR1 MNHNS and CDR2 SASEGT. CDR3 length: 13 amino acids. Here the CDR3 DNA reads TGTGCCAGCAGTGAATTTGGGGGGTACGAGCAGTACTTC. As protein: CASSEFGGYEQYF.

This clone was seen a single time. The rearrangement joins TRBV3-1 (or the pseudogene TRBV3-2) to TRBJ2-7; a possible D gene is TRBD1 (5 bases). Trimming left V 4 bases short and J 2 bases short, with 24 bases between. This CDR3 has 18 amino acids. Germline V gene sequence: CDR1 LGHDT, CDR2 YNNKEL (reference sequence). In nucleotides, the CDR3 is TGTGCCAGCAGCCCGAATTTCGGACACATCATTCCCCCCTACGAGCAGTACTTC. It is translated as CASSPNFGHIIPPYEQYF.

This chain uses TRBV12-3 or TRBV12-4 with TRBJ2-7, with 8 bases identical to TRBD2. The CDR3 totals 13 residues. The V segment lost 6 bases and the J segment 6 bases; nucleotides outside the gene matches: 7. CDR3 region: CASRSSGSREQYF. For the CDR3, the DNA is TGTGCCAGCAGATCCAGCGGGAGTCGCGAGCAGTACTTC.

The chain recombines TRBV2 with TRBJ2-3; 10 bases fit TRBD2. The CDR3 sequence is 18 residues long. The junction had 14 bases not matched to a gene; V was cut back by 6 bases and J by 2 bases. Germline V gene lookup returns CDR1 SNHLY and CDR2 FYNNEI. CDR3 sequence: CASSDLYAAGGHTDTQYF. CDR3 DNA: TGTGCCAGCAGCGATCTTTATGCAGCGGGGGGGCACACAGATACGCAGTATTTT.